This TCR beta chain was retrieved from a study of patients and donors after allogeneic stem cell transplantation. CDR3 length: 14 amino acids. Germline V gene sequence: CDR1 MNHNS, CDR2 SASEGT. The junction had 4 bases not matched to a gene; V was cut back by 7 bases and J by 0 bases. TCRdb used MiXCR to reprocess the RT-PCR reads, holding one entry per CDR3 protein. The data show roughly 960,000 distinct CDR3 sequences, with roughly 18% seen just once and 6% held by the top ten. The source of this sequence is a human donor who was either an allogeneic HSCT recipient or a stem cell or donor lymphocyte infusion donor (not recorded which). It is not recorded whose cells these are; they may come from a transplant donor. Sequenced material: blood, either unsorted or a sorted T cell fraction (not recorded which). The rearrangement joins TRBV6-1 to TRBJ2-3, with TRBD1 matching 7 bases. CDR3 amino acids: CASIEQGSTDTQYF. The CDR3, as DNA: TGTGCCAGCATCGAACAGGGGAGCACAGATACGCAGTATTTT.